Below, one TCR beta chain is given with its context. The antigen is unknown. The data were obtained in a study of T cell responses to AZD1222 COVID-19 vaccine. Study-wide results and caveats: CD4 TCRs covered the whole spike, strongest at regions 160-218 and 743-854. At study baseline, merely five or six AZD1222 recipients were seropositive. Sampled repertoires all dated from after the peak T cell response.

V lost 5 bases and J lost 2; bases outside the gene matches: 11. The CDR3 length is 18 residues. The germline V gene encodes CDR1 SGHVS and CDR2 FQNEAQ. The assay was immunoSEQ multiplex PCR, and TCRdb's table has in-frame clones only and misses some. Here the sample spans about 120,000 clones, approximately 83% being singletons. The material sequenced was peripheral blood, taken on day 0 of MenACWY control vaccination. The chain has TRBV7-8 and TRBJ1-5, with 11 bases matching TRBD1. This sequence was found in an adult in good health. In DNA, the CDR3 is TGTGCCAGCAGCCTCCGGGACAGGGGGATGTCAGGCAATCAGCCCCAGCATTTT. It yields the protein CASSLRDRGMSGNQPQHF.